Listed below are T cell receptor beta chains from one sample, sequenced in a study of blood T cells in healthy people across ages. A single record per CDR3 protein comes from TCRdb applying MiXCR to the 5' RACE reads. This sample has 1 million or so distinct CDR3 sequences, with about 25% found just once. These data also featured in a second study, about T cells of mothers and their children.

The sequenced sample consisted of blood. The receptors originated from a girl between 2 and 10 years old in good health. Both conserved end residues are part of each CDR3. D genes are given only for firm matches. Clone size is not always given. Where it is, it says once, few, many or a class for expanded clones.

V	length	D	J	size	DNA	CDR3
TRBV7-2	16	NA	TRBJ2-5	few	TGTGCCAGCAGCTCCTTGGGCATAATGAGGGAGGAGACCCAGTACTTC	CASSSLGIMREETQYF
TRBV6-5	15	TRBD1	TRBJ1-1	few	TGTGCCAGCAGCTCCCCCACAGGGGGCAGGATTGAAGCTTTCTTT	CASSSPTGGRIEAFF
TRBV12-3/TRBV12-4	14	NA	TRBJ1-5	NA	TGTGCCAGCAGTCATTCCGACGACAATCAGCCCCAGCATTTT	CASSHSDDNQPQHF
TRBV20-1	12	NA	TRBJ2-3	NA	TGCAGTGCTGGGCAGGGTACCGATACGCAGTATTTT	CSAGQGTDTQYF
TRBV18	14	TRBD1	TRBJ2-4	few	TGTGCCAGCTCCGGACAGGGGACCAAAAACATTCAGTACTTC	CASSGQGTKNIQYF
TRBV6-5	13	TRBD2	TRBJ2-3	NA	TGTGCCAGCAGTTACCTAGCGGAGTATACGCAGTATTTT	CASSYLAEYTQYF
TRBV27	14	TRBD2	TRBJ2-7	NA	TGTGCCAGCAGTCCTAGCGGGGAGTCCTACGAGCAGTACTTC	CASSPSGESYEQYF
TRBV20-1	11	NA	TRBJ2-1	few	TGCACAGTGGTAAATAGGGATGAGCAGTTCTTC	CTVVNRDEQFF
TRBV2	15	NA	TRBJ1-1	few	TGTGCCAGCAGGGCTACTGACAGATTGAACACTGAAGCTTTCTTT	CASRATDRLNTEAFF
TRBV27	17	NA	TRBJ2-6	few	TGTGCCAGCAGTCCCGTCCCGGACACAACTGGGGCCAACGTCCTGACTTTC	CASSPVPDTTGANVLTF
TRBV29-1	13	NA	TRBJ2-2	few	TGCAGCTCCAGGGACCGATACACCGGGGAGCTGTTTTTT	CSSRDRYTGELFF
TRBV4-1	14	NA	TRBJ2-7	NA	TGCGCCAGCAGCCAAGGTCCGGGAGTACGCGAGCAGTACTTC	CASSQGPGVREQYF
TRBV7-2	14	NA	TRBJ2-4	few	TGTGCCAGCAGCTTACGGCGGGTGACTGACATTCAGTACTTC	CASSLRRVTDIQYF
TRBV5-6	15	NA	TRBJ1-2	few	TGTGCCAGCAGCAACGGAGGCCTTTTATTCTATGGCTACACCTTC	CASSNGGLLFYGYTF
TRBV7-9	13	NA	TRBJ2-7	few	TGTGCCAGCAGCTTCCCGGGAGTCTACGAGCAGTACTTC	CASSFPGVYEQYF
TRBV12-3/TRBV12-4	15	TRBD1	TRBJ1-6	many	TGTGCCAGCAGTAAAGGACAGGGATGGAATTCACCCCTCCACTTT	CASSKGQGWNSPLHF
TRBV7-2	13	NA	TRBJ2-1	few	TGTGCCAGCAGCTCGAAGCGGCTGTCGCCGAAGTTCTTC	CASSSKRLSPKFF
TRBV29-1	11	TRBD1	TRBJ1-2	NA	TGCAGCGTCCCGACAGGGGCGGGCTACACCTTC	CSVPTGAGYTF
TRBV20-1	14	TRBD1	TRBJ2-7	NA	TGCAGTGCCTCGAAGACAGGGGAAGCCTACGAGCAGTACTTC	CSASKTGEAYEQYF
TRBV29-1	10	NA	TRBJ1-1	NA	TGCAGCGCCTTTTGGGCTGAAGCTTTCTTT	CSAFWAEAFF
TRBV6-6	10	NA	TRBJ2-1	NA	TGTGCTGCCGGGGCGGGCTCCCAGTTCTTC	CAAGAGSQFF
TRBV5-1	14	NA	TRBJ2-5	few	TGCGCCAGCAGCTGGAATAAAGGAGCGGAGACCCAGTACTTC	CASSWNKGAETQYF
TRBV5-6	15	NA	TRBJ1-5	NA	TGTGCCAGCAGCTTGGGTTGGTTAGGTAATCAGCCCCAGCATTTT	CASSLGWLGNQPQHF
TRBV29-1	13	NA	TRBJ1-2	NA	TGCAGCGTGACCGAGGGGTCTAGCTATGGCTACACCTTC	CSVTEGSSYGYTF
TRBV28	14	NA	TRBJ1-3	few	TGTGCCAGCAACCTTTCGGGGGCAGGAAACACCATATATTTT	CASNLSGAGNTIYF
TRBV4-3	17	NA	TRBJ2-6	few	TGCGCCAGCAGCCAATCAGATGAGGTGGCTGGGGCCAACGTCCTGACTTTC	CASSQSDEVAGANVLTF
TRBV21-1	17	NA	TRBJ2-6	NA	TGTGCCAGCAGAATCCTAAACGGGCTCTCTGGGGCCAACGTCCTGACTTTC	CASRILNGLSGANVLTF
TRBV7-9	10	NA	TRBJ2-5	NA	TGTGCCACCGAAGAGGAGACCCAGTACTTC	CATEEETQYF
TRBV7-9	13	NA	TRBJ1-1	few	TGTGCCAGCAGCTTAGTGTCGATTGCTGAAGCTTTCTTT	CASSLVSIAEAFF
TRBV2	15	NA	TRBJ1-2	few	TGTGCCAGCCTTCCGGACAGTATCTTTAACTATGGCTACACCTTC	CASLPDSIFNYGYTF
TRBV4-2	15	NA	TRBJ1-4	NA	TGTGCCAGCAGCCAAGATTTCGAGAGTTCTGAAAAACTGTTTTTT	CASSQDFESSEKLFF
TRBV2	12	NA	TRBJ2-4	NA	TGTGCCAGCAGTGGTCCGATCGACATTCAGTACTTC	CASSGPIDIQYF
TRBV3-1	14	NA	TRBJ1-2	NA	TGTGCCAGCAGCCAAGGGCAGGGGAGCGATGGCTACACCTTC	CASSQGQGSDGYTF